These 19 T cell receptor beta chains were all obtained from the same sample, sequenced in a study of cytomegalovirus exposure and HLA in healthy donors. This PCR relied on a set of 60 Vbeta primers and 13 Jbeta primers. Data came from immunoSEQ multiplex PCR; TCRdb stores just in-frame clones and leaves some out. The sample shows fewer than 150,000 clones, roughly 79% of them seen only once. Sequencing was performed on PBMCs. Every receptor here comes from a male donor in good health and CMV-seronegative.

This clone has a handful of counts. The rearrangement links TRBV19 to TRBJ1-5; D might be TRBD1 (5 bases). The CDR3 is made up of 21 amino acids. V was pared by 3 bases and J by 1 base, with 28 bases between. In germline, CDR1 is LNHDA, CDR2 SQIVND (reference sequence). This CDR3 is CASSMINLMGRGPWSNQPQHF. Here the CDR3 DNA reads TGTGCCAGTAGTATGATCAATCTCATGGGGAGGGGCCCGTGGAGCAATCAGCCCCAGCATTTT.

The chain recombines TRBV19 with TRBJ1-2, with D unclear. Trimming stripped 2 bases from V and 4 bases from J, with 11 bases between. Germline CDR1 LNHDA, CDR2 SQIVND (reference sequence). The CDR3 spans 14 residues. Here the CDR3 DNA reads TGTGCCAGTAGTATACTACGGGAGTTCTATGGCTACACCTTC. This gives the protein CASSILREFYGYTF.

V gene TRBV30 combines with J gene TRBJ1-2; 10 positions agree with TRBD1. CDR1 is GTSNPN and CDR2 is SVGIG in the germline V gene (reference sequence). Trimming cost V 3 bases and J 6 bases; bases outside gene matches: 4. CDR3 size: 13 residues. The CDR3 DNA reads TGTGCCTGGAGGGGGACAGGGGCCCATGGCTACACCTTC. Its translation is CAWRGTGAHGYTF.

The chain employs TRBV6-5 and TRBJ1-1; TRBD1 might be the D (5 bases). V lost 0 bases to trimming and J lost 3 bases, with 5 bases between them. The CDR3 covers 13 residues. Germline V gene sequence: CDR1 MNHEY, CDR2 SVGAGI. The CDR3 DNA reads as TGTGCCAGCAGTTACTCCAGGGACACTGAAGCTTTCTTT. Its translation: CASSYSRDTEAFF.

This clone showed up just a few times. V is TRBV10-3 and J is TRBJ1-4; D is ambiguous. In germline, CDR1 is ENHRY, CDR2 SYGVKD. This CDR3 has 14 residues. V was pared by 3 bases and J by 5 bases, with 10 bases between. The CDR3 nucleotides read TGTGCCATCAGTGATCGGCAGAGGAATGAAAAACTGTTTTTT. The encoded protein is CAISDRQRNEKLFF.

The rearrangement links TRBV5-1 to TRBJ1-4; 8 bases align to TRBD1. The CDR3 runs 15 residues. Germline-derived CDR1 and CDR2 are SGHRS and YFSETQ. Trimming cost V 0 bases and J 7 bases; bases outside gene matches: 5. The CDR3 is CASSLVSGGGEKLFF. The CDR3 bases are TGCGCCAGCAGCTTGGTGTCAGGGGGCGGTGAAAAACTGTTTTTT.

The chain links TRBV5-4 to TRBJ2-3; 10 bases align to TRBD1. The CDR3 length is 16 residues. The germline V gene has CDR1 SGHNT and CDR2 YYREEE (reference sequence). J was trimmed by 4 bases and V by 0 bases; bases with no gene match: 5. CDR3 DNA sequence: TGTGCCAGCAGCTTGGGGGGGACAGGGGCGTCAGATACGCAGTATTTT. It yields the protein CASSLGGTGASDTQYF.

This clone came up a few times. The rearrangement links TRBV11-2 to TRBJ1-1; 8 positions agree with TRBD1. The CDR3 has 16 amino acids. Germline assignment: CDR1 SGHAT and CDR2 FQNNGV. J lost 0 bases, V lost 1 base, and 4 bases had no gene match. The CDR3 DNA reads as TGTGCCAGCAGCTTAGTATCGGGACAGGTGAACACTGAAGCTTTCTTT. Translated, it gives CASSLVSGQVNTEAFF.

This clone was seen a single time. This chain uses TRBV9 with TRBJ1-4, with D tentatively TRBD1 (5 bases). The CDR3 has 16 residues. Germline assignment: CDR1 SGDLS and CDR2 YYNGEE. The germline V and J ends were trimmed by 0 bases and 8 bases, with 17 bases remaining between them. CDR3 DNA: TGTGCCAGCAGCGTAGATTCGGGGGGACTCGGCGAAAAACTGTTTTTT. Its translation is CASSVDSGGLGEKLFF.

This chain joins TRBV7-8 and TRBJ1-4, with unresolved D. The CDR3 is 15 amino acids. Germline V lookup: CDR1 SGHVS, CDR2 FQNEAQ. Trimming took off 1 base at V and 8 bases at J, with 14 bases between the two ends. CDR3 amino acids: CASSLDRASWEKLFF. The CDR3 bases are TGTGCCAGCAGCTTAGATCGGGCTAGCTGGGAAAAACTGTTTTTT.

This sequence joins TRBV6-5 and TRBJ2-3, with D tentatively TRBD1 (5 bases). Germline V lookup: CDR1 MNHEY, CDR2 SVGAGI. V lost 10 bases, J lost 7 bases, and 21 bases lay in between. The length of the CDR3 is 14 residues. The CDR3 is CATSRQTESNTQYF. In nucleotides, the CDR3 is TGTGCCACCTCGCGACAGACTGAGTCGAATACGCAGTATTTT.

The chain recombines TRBV6-6 with TRBJ2-4; the D gene is possibly TRBD2 (6 bases). Germline V lookup: CDR1 MNHNY, CDR2 SVGAGI (reference sequence). The CDR3 has 14 amino acids. The V end lost 5 bases, the J end lost 3 bases, and 11 bases lay between the germline ends. CDR3 protein: CASSALGGKNIQYF. As DNA, the CDR3 is TGTGCCAGCAGTGCCTTGGGAGGCAAAAACATTCAGTACTTC.

The CDR3 protein is CASSFAGTSVFYEQYF. For the CDR3, the DNA is TGTGCCAGCAGTTTTGCGGGGACTAGCGTTTTCTACGAGCAGTACTTC. The chain couples TRBV27 to TRBJ2-7, with 10 nucleotides matching TRBD2. CDR3 length: 16 amino acids. V lost 3 bases to trimming and J lost 3 bases; unmatched junction nucleotides: 8. CDR1 is MNHEY and CDR2 is SMNVEV in the germline V gene (reference sequence).

This clone was seen a single time. The V gene is TRBV5-4, the J gene TRBJ2-3; perhaps TRBD2 as D (6 bases). Trimming shortened V by 3 bases and J by 1 base, and 12 bases separated the two germline ends. Per germline, CDR1 SGHNT and CDR2 YYREEE (reference sequence). The CDR3 sequence is 15 residues long. CDR3 nucleotides: TGTGCCAGCAGCTCGTTCCAGCGGGGCACAGATACGCAGTATTTT. It yields the protein CASSSFQRGTDTQYF.

The rearrangement uses TRBV18 and TRBJ1-1; D perhaps matches TRBD1 (5 bases). Germline V lookup: CDR1 KGHSH, CDR2 LQKENI. The V end lost 0 bases, the J end lost 6 bases, and 14 bases lay between the germline ends. The CDR3 loop spans 15 amino acids. This CDR3 reads CASSPPVGRASEAFF. The CDR3, as DNA: TGTGCCAGCTCACCACCGGTTGGCAGGGCTTCTGAAGCTTTCTTT.

The chain couples TRBV27 to TRBJ2-7, with D unresolved. Germline V gene data show CDR1 as MNHEY and CDR2 as SMNVEV (reference sequence). V was cut by 8 bases and J by 0 bases, with 14 bases left in between. The CDR3 has 14 amino acids. The CDR3 here is CASRGRQSSYEQYF. The CDR3 bases are TGTGCCAGCCGTGGCCGACAAAGCTCCTACGAGCAGTACTTC.

The V and J genes are TRBV27 and TRBJ2-1, with TRBD1 identical over 9 bases. This CDR3 comprises 13 residues. The V gene's germline CDR1 is MNHEY and CDR2 SMNVEV (reference sequence). The trim removed 5 bases at V and 7 bases at J, leaving 3 bases unmatched. The CDR3 protein is CASSRTGVNEQFF. The CDR3 nucleotides read TGTGCCAGCAGTCGGACAGGGGTGAATGAGCAGTTCTTC.

The chain carries TRBV9 and TRBJ2-2; the match to TRBD2 covers 11 bases. Germline V gene data show CDR1 as SGDLS and CDR2 as YYNGEE. This CDR3 is 17 amino acids long. V was clipped by 2 bases and J by 4 bases; unmatched bases: 7. The CDR3 DNA sequence: TGTGCCAGCAGCGTTATTAGCGGGAGGGTCGGCACCGGGGAGCTGTTTTTT. This encodes CASSVISGRVGTGELFF. The full variable domain, in which reference TRBV9 and TRBJ2-2 provide the parts outside the CDR3, is DSGVTQTPKHLITATGQRVTLRCSPRSGDLSVYWYQQSLDQGLQFLIQYYNGEERAKGNILERFSAQQFPDLHSELNLSSLELGDSALYFCASSVISGRVGTGELFFGEGSRLTVL.

There are a few counts of this clone. The rearrangement uses TRBV20-1 and TRBJ2-7; D is undetermined. This CDR3 contains 11 residues. V gave up 6 bases and J gave up 4 bases, with 10 bases separating them. Germline CDR1 is DFQATT and CDR2 is SNEGSKA (reference sequence). The CDR3 region is CSARIGYEQYF. CDR3 sequence (DNA): TGCAGTGCCCGGATCGGGTACGAGCAGTACTTC.